This is a list of T cell receptor beta chains from one sample in a study of CD8+CD57+ T cells in acquired aplastic anemia. TCRdb ran MiXCR on the reads and lists one entry per CDR3 protein. This table has a few hundred thousand distinct CDR3 sequences, 55% to 70% appearing once. The sequencing input was sorted CD4+, CD8+, or CD8+CD57+ T cells (not recorded which) from PBMCs. These receptors were collected from a human donor in good health, serving as a control. The CDR3 runs from the conserved cysteine through the conserved F or W. The D gene is left open where the match is weak.

D gene,V gene,J gene,CDR3 protein
.,TRBV25-1,.,CASSDPSTASDEQFF
TRBD1,TRBV9,TRBJ1-1,CASSVVDRKLYGSFF
.,TRBV7-9,TRBJ1-6,CASSYQNSPLHF
TRBD1,TRBV10-3,TRBJ2-7,CAISTESGTVSYEQYF
.,TRBV4-1,TRBJ1-5,CASSQDQGGFRTQHF
TRBD2,TRBV5-1,TRBJ2-7,CASSLVASGGADYEQYF
.,TRBV12-3/TRBV12-4,TRBJ1-1,CASSSQMGTEAFF
.,TRBV2,TRBJ2-3,CGGQRGGETQYF
.,TRBV4-1,TRBJ1-5,CASSQARLGVDQPQHF
TRBD1,TRBV29-1,TRBJ2-7,CSVRTGSGEQYF
TRBD1,TRBV7-2,TRBJ2-7,CASSRITGTELYYEQYF
.,TRBV12-3/TRBV12-4,TRBJ1-2,CASTRDGPMDGYTF
.,TRBV10-1,TRBJ2-2,CATFVWALTTPSVW
TRBD1,TRBV5-1,TRBJ1-1,CASSLDRGLNTEAFF
TRBD2,TRBV4-1,TRBJ2-3,CASSQDGGTTNTDTQYF
.,TRBV2,TRBJ2-6,CASQRRFGANVLTF
.,TRBV20-1,TRBJ1-3,CSARDQPGAGNTIYF
TRBD2,TRBV20-1,TRBJ2-1,CSASTGGGYNEQFF
.,TRBV29-1,TRBJ1-4,CSVDSTEVDEKLFF
TRBD1,TRBV4-2,TRBJ1-6,CASSQGTLAGGWPLHF
.,TRBV20-1,TRBJ2-2,CSARQVGGPHGELFF
.,TRBV27,TRBJ1-6,CASSLFGGYPLHF
TRBD1,TRBV2,TRBJ2-7,CASSARQGAGEQYF
.,TRBV19,TRBJ1-6,CASSIGAEKLFFF
.,TRBV4-1,TRBJ1-5,CASSQYRVSQPQHF
TRBD1,TRBV7-2,TRBJ2-6,CASSPGDRGVRANVLTF
TRBD1,TRBV20-1,TRBJ2-7,CSAATDRATYEQYF
.,TRBV10-3,TRBJ1-2,CAISGTEGYTF
TRBD1,TRBV6-1,TRBJ2-3,CASTGQGKRTDTQYF
.,TRBV29-1,TRBJ1-2,CSVDQRHYGYTF
.,TRBV28,TRBJ1-1,CARTSGTGNTEAFF
.,TRBV2,TRBJ2-7,CASIFDQEQYF
.,TRBV7-2,TRBJ1-1,CASSSAGEGLTGEAFF
.,TRBV7-2,TRBJ2-2,CASSFGYGELFF
.,TRBV7-2,TRBJ2-6,CASSFRGQYNEQF
.,TRBV7-9,TRBJ1-2,CASSCEGNSNEQYTF
.,TRBV2,TRBJ2-5,CASSAHTGYPQETQYF
TRBD1,TRBV11-2,TRBJ1-2,CASSPGRAGGWGYTF
TRBD2,TRBV9,TRBJ2-7,CASSAGGGWYYEQYF
TRBD1,TRBV10-3,TRBJ2-7,CAISEGTGDCEQYF
TRBD2,TRBV10-3,TRBJ2-1,CAISMTGAGGQFF
.,TRBV5-1,TRBJ1-1,CASSLMPGKNTEAFF
TRBD1,TRBV15,TRBJ2-7,CATSRGQASSYEQYF
.,TRBV15,TRBJ1-5,CATSSDEGGSWGNQPQHF
TRBD2,TRBV7-2,TRBJ2-1,CASSARLAGGLSEQFF
TRBD1,TRBV10-3,TRBJ1-5,CTISGQGNQPQHF
TRBD1,TRBV12-3/TRBV12-4,TRBJ1-1,CASSWDRVTEAFF
TRBD2,TRBV12-3/TRBV12-4,TRBJ2-2,CASSQGLAGAVGELFF
.,TRBV2,TRBJ1-1,CASSLQPVRARAEAFF
.,TRBV12-3/TRBV12-4,TRBJ2-7,CATRDWEGQYF
.,TRBV7-2,TRBJ1-2,CASSLPGGREYTF